This entry is about one T cell receptor beta chain. Its antigen is as yet unknown. The junction differs from germline at one of its ends, possibly a read error. The sample has other DNA sequences that encode this CDR3 too. As every portion of the isolated RNA was reverse transcribed, the sequencing read expressed TCRB transcripts. The protocol was immunoSEQ multiplex PCR, while the TCRdb copy is restricted to in-frame clones and leaves out a portion. This table holds 110,000 to 150,000 clones, over 8% found once. The purity of all sorted populations exceeded 98%. The data stem from a study of beta chain features in type 1 diabetes. Study outcomes and limitations: In type 1 diabetes patients, VDJ junctions had fewer insertions; deletions at these junctions were more frequent. There was a moderate but significant shortening of TCRB CDR3s in all four CD4+ subsets of Type 1 diabetes patients.

The V gene's germline CDR1 is PRHDT and CDR2 FYEKMQ (reference sequence). This CDR3 region has 14 residues. The chain is built from TRBV13 and TRBJ1-2, with 8 bases identical to TRBD1. Sequenced sample: central memory CD4+ T cells from blood. The clonotype originates from a woman aged 40 to 50 in good health. The CDR3 loop is CASSPGTGLGGYTF. In DNA, the CDR3 is TGCGCCAGCAGCCCGGGGACAGGTCTGGGCGGCTACACCTTC. The whole variable domain, filled in from reference TRBV13 and TRBJ1-2, reads AAGVIQSPRHLIKEKRETATLKCYPIPRHDTVYWYQQGPGQDPQFLISFYEKMQSDKGSIPDRFSAQQFSDYHSELNMSSLELGDSALYFCASSPGTGLGGYTFGSGTRLTVV.